The T cell receptor beta chain under discussion was sequenced for a study of blood T cell repertoires in COVID-19. Study summary: Sites across the United States, Italy and Spain contributed samples from acute and convalescent COVID-19.

This clone was detected a few times. The CDR3 is 15 amino acids. The V end lost 4 bases, the J end lost 4 bases, and 13 bases lay between the germline ends. Germline V CDR1 and CDR2: MNHEY, SVGAGI. The table came from immunoSEQ multiplex PCR; TCRdb's copy has only in-frame clones and leaves some out. Of a few hundred thousand clones listed, 88% are singletons. This receptor was taken from a man aged 55-75 years who had recovered from COVID-19. This chain links TRBV6-5 with TRBJ2-2, with D maybe TRBD1 (6 bases). The specimen was peripheral blood. The CDR3 reads CASSFTTGATGELFF. For the CDR3, the DNA is TGTGCCAGCAGTTTCACGACAGGAGCCACCGGGGAGCTGTTTTTT.